This is a list of T cell receptor beta chains from one sample in a study of T cells in Graves' hyperthyroidism and ophthalmopathy. TCRdb itself ran the multiplex PCR reads through MiXCR, one entry per CDR3 protein. The table includes more than 600,000 distinct CDR3 sequences, about 16% detected once. Sequencing was done on a sample of blood. All receptors come from a man aged 18 to 29 with Graves' hyperthyroidism. Both conserved end residues are part of each CDR3. D genes are given only for firm matches. Expanded clones get a size class; other rows say once, few or many, or leave the size out.

many	TRBV2	TRBJ2-5	TRBD1	CASRRTGPETQYF	TGTGCCAGCAGGAGGACAGGCCCTGAGACCCAGTACTTC
many	TRBV12-3/TRBV12-4	TRBJ1-3	.	CASRGISFSGNTIYF	TGTGCCAGCAGGGGAATAAGTTTCTCTGGAAACACCATATATTTT
few	TRBV5-5	TRBJ2-6	.	CASSFLSGANVLTF	TGTGCCAGCAGCTTCCTTTCTGGGGCCAACGTCCTGACTTTC
.	TRBV9	TRBJ2-7	.	CASSEAGAAYEQYF	TGTGCCAGCAGCGAGGCGGGGGCGGCCTACGAGCAGTACTTC
.	TRBV3-1	TRBJ2-7	.	CASSQGQAYYEQYF	TGTGCCAGCAGCCAAGGACAAGCCTACTACGAGCAGTACTTC
few	TRBV28	TRBJ2-2	.	CASSLWTFTGELFF	TGTGCCAGCAGTTTATGGACATTCACCGGGGAGCTGTTTTTT
many	TRBV11-3	TRBJ2-1	.	CASSLNAANEQFF	TGTGCCAGCAGCCTAAATGCGGCCAATGAGCAGTTCTTC
.	TRBV15	TRBJ2-2	.	CATRQVDLASAGELFF	TGTGCCACCAGACAGGTCGATCTAGCGTCGGCCGGGGAGCTGTTTTTT
.	TRBV24-1	TRBJ2-2	.	CATSDSGLQGFTGELFF	TGTGCCACCAGTGATTCTGGTTTACAGGGTTTCACCGGGGAGCTGTTTTTT
many	TRBV28	TRBJ2-3	.	CASSLAGGNTDTQYF	TGTGCCAGCAGTTTAGCAGGCGGAAACACAGATACGCAGTATTTT
.	TRBV20-1	TRBJ2-3	TRBD2	CSAISGITDTQYF	TGCAGTGCTATTAGCGGGATCACAGATACGCAGTATTTT
.	TRBV5-1	TRBJ2-7	.	CASSRGGTESYEQYF	TGCGCCAGCAGCCGGGGAGGGACAGAGTCCTACGAGCAGTACTTC
few	TRBV20-1	TRBJ2-7	.	CSARRGGGGYEQYF	TGCAGTGCTCGACGGGGAGGGGGCGGATACGAGCAGTACTTC
.	TRBV11-3	TRBJ1-1	.	CASSLRSTEAFF	TGTGCCAGCAGCTTGAGGAGCACTGAAGCTTTCTTT
many	TRBV9	TRBJ1-1	.	CASSVATTGGRTEAFF	TGTGCCAGCAGCGTAGCTACCACCGGAGGTAGGACTGAAGCTTTCTTT
few	TRBV7-9	TRBJ2-2	TRBD2	CASLPSGRALDTGELFF	TGTGCCAGCCTACCTAGCGGGAGGGCCTTGGACACCGGGGAGCTGTTTTTT
many	TRBV6-1	TRBJ1-1	.	CASRTSNTEAFF	TGTGCCAGCAGGACCTCGAACACTGAAGCTTTCTTT